The 14 T cell receptor beta chains in this list originate from one sample, sequenced in a study of cytomegalovirus exposure and HLA in healthy donors. The data were produced by immunoSEQ multiplex PCR, yet TCRdb's version contains in-frame clones alone and is incomplete. The sample yields 150,000 to 180,000 clones, 86% seen once. The sample comprised PBMCs. These receptors all come from a human donor in good health.

The chain couples TRBV2 to TRBJ2-7; 7 bases are a match to TRBD2. After removal of 4 bases from V and 5 bases from J, the junction contained 5 bases not matched to a gene. Germline V gene data show CDR1 as SNHLY and CDR2 as FYNNEI. The CDR3 is made up of 13 amino acids. CDR3 region: CASSGLAKDEQYF. The CDR3 DNA follows: TGTGCCAGCAGTGGACTAGCAAAGGACGAGCAGTACTTC.

The chain employs TRBV6-1 and TRBJ1-3, with TRBD1 matching 8 bases. Trimming removed 4 bases from V and 4 bases from J; junction bases left unmatched: 3. Germline-derived CDR1 and CDR2 are MNHNS and SASEGT. The CDR3 contains 14 residues. The CDR3 DNA sequence: TGTGCCAGCAGTGCCGACAGGGGAGGAAACACCATATATTTT. It encodes CASSADRGGNTIYF.

CDR3 residues: CSATTGAGYTF. The CDR3 DNA follows: TGCAGTGCAACTACAGGGGCTGGCTACACCTTC. The J gene is TRBJ1-2, the V gene TRBV20-1, with 7 positions matching TRBD1. The J segment lost 7 bases and the V segment lost 6 bases, leaving 5 bases of the junction unmatched. This CDR3 is built from 11 residues. Germline CDR1 reads DFQATT; CDR2 reads SNEGSKA (reference sequence).

A few counts support this clone. This chain uses TRBV4-1 with TRBJ2-7; TRBD1 agrees at 8 bases. Trimming cost V 5 bases and J 2 bases; bases outside gene matches: 5. CDR3 length equals 14 residues. Looked up from germline, CDR1 is MGHRA and CDR2 is YSYEKL. The CDR3 bases are TGCGCCAGCAGCGACAGGGGACAGGCCTACGAGCAGTACTTC. Its protein product is CASSDRGQAYEQYF.

The chain links TRBV9 to TRBJ2-1, with 7 bases matching TRBD2. Germline CDR1 and CDR2: SGDLS and YYNGEE. CDR3 size: 18 residues. Trimming cost V 4 bases and J 1 base; bases outside gene matches: 14. CDR3 in amino acids: CASSPTGVGGTSYNEQFF. In nucleotides, the CDR3 is TGTGCCAGCAGCCCCACCGGAGTCGGGGGGACTTCCTACAATGAGCAGTTCTTC.

The V call is TRBV28, the J call TRBJ2-7, with 10 bases fitting TRBD2. This CDR3 spans 17 amino acids. After removal of 3 bases from V and 1 base from J, the junction contained 9 bases not matched to a gene. The germline V gene encodes CDR1 MDHEN and CDR2 SYDVKM. CDR3 coding DNA: TGTGCCAGCAGTTTCGGGCTAGCGGGAGAGGTTTCCTACGAGCAGTACTTC. As protein: CASSFGLAGEVSYEQYF.

CDR3: CASSVDRVDHGYTF. CDR3 nucleotide sequence: TGTGCCAGCAGCGTAGACAGGGTAGACCATGGCTACACCTTC. The gene calls are TRBV9 and TRBJ1-2; D is possibly TRBD1 (6 bases). Germline CDR1 is SGDLS and CDR2 is YYNGEE. The germline V and J ends were trimmed by 0 bases and 6 bases, with 12 bases remaining between them. The CDR3 is made up of 14 amino acids.

The rearrangement uses TRBV5-4 and TRBJ2-2, with 7 bases identical to TRBD1. Per the germline V gene, CDR1 is SGHNT and CDR2 is YYREEE (reference sequence). V shed 4 bases, J shed 0 bases, and the junction held 3 bases outside the gene matches. The CDR3 spans 15 residues. The CDR3 nucleotides read TGTGCCAGCAGCAGAACAGGGGCGAACACCGGGGAGCTGTTTTTT. Translation: CASSRTGANTGELFF.

The V call is TRBV5-1, the J call TRBJ1-1, with D uncertain. The germline V gene encodes CDR1 SGHRS and CDR2 YFSETQ. The CDR3 runs 16 residues. V lost 0 bases, J lost 5 bases, and 17 bases lay in between. CDR3 in DNA: TGCGCCAGCAGCTTGGTGCCCACCGGGGTTTGGACTGAAGCTTTCTTT. Amino acids: CASSLVPTGVWTEAFF.

The V gene is TRBV7-2, the J gene TRBJ1-6; possible D gene TRBD1, 5 bases. Germline CDR1 is SGHTA and CDR2 is FQGNSA. Trimming took 9 bases from V and 5 from J, leaving 17 bases between them. The CDR3 totals 15 residues. The CDR3 is CASSGGGSNNSPLHF. The CDR3 DNA reads TGTGCCAGTTCGGGGGGGGGTTCCAATAATTCACCCCTCCACTTT. The variable domain in full, completed from reference TRBV7-2 and TRBJ1-6, reads GAGVSQSPSNKVTEKGKDVELRCDPISGHTALYWYRQSLGQGLEFLIYFQGNSAPDKSGLPSDRFSAERTGGSVSTLTIQRTQQEDSAVYLCASSGGGSNNSPLHFGNGTRLTVT.

V and J are TRBV7-9 and TRBJ1-4; D remains ambiguous. CDR1 and CDR2 from the germline V gene are SEHNR and FQNEAQ (reference sequence). V was clipped by 7 bases and J by 6 bases, with 21 bases between them. The CDR3 runs 16 residues. CDR3 nucleotides: TGTGCCAGCACCTCCGGGGAGGCTTCGTTGGATGAAAAACTGTTTTTT. Translated, it gives CASTSGEASLDEKLFF.

The V and J genes are TRBV11-3 and TRBJ2-3; 7 nucleotides align to TRBD1. V shed 4 bases, J shed 2 bases, and the junction held 12 bases outside the gene matches. The CDR3 spans 17 residues. Germline V lookup: CDR1 SGHNT, CDR2 YENEEA. CDR3 nucleotide sequence: TGTGCCAGCAGCTCTTACAGGGGCGGTGGGGCCACAGATACGCAGTATTTT. This encodes CASSSYRGGGATDTQYF.

The chain carries TRBV28 and TRBJ2-3; D is perhaps TRBD1 (6 bases). The CDR3 length is 15 residues. V gave up 7 bases and J gave up 6 bases, with 20 bases separating them. CDR1 MDHEN and CDR2 SYDVKM come from the germline V gene. The chain's CDR3 is CASTAQGLHTDTQYF. As DNA, the CDR3 is TGTGCCAGCACGGCACAGGGTCTTCATACGGATACGCAGTATTTT.

The chain carries TRBV5-1 and TRBJ1-2; TRBD1 matches 8 bases. There are 15 residues in the CDR3. The junction had 6 bases not matched to a gene; V was cut back by 5 bases and J by 0 bases. Per germline, CDR1 SGHRS and CDR2 YFSETQ. The DNA for the CDR3 is TGCGCCAGCAGATACTCACAGGGGGCTAACTATGGCTACACCTTC. This encodes CASRYSQGANYGYTF. Complete variable domain (other parts from reference TRBV5-1 and TRBJ1-2): KAGVTQTPRYLIKTRGQQVTLSCSPISGHRSVSWYQQTPGQGLQFLFEYFSETQRNKGNFPGRFSGRQFSNSRSEMNVSTLELGDSALYLCASRYSQGANYGYTFGSGTRLTVV.